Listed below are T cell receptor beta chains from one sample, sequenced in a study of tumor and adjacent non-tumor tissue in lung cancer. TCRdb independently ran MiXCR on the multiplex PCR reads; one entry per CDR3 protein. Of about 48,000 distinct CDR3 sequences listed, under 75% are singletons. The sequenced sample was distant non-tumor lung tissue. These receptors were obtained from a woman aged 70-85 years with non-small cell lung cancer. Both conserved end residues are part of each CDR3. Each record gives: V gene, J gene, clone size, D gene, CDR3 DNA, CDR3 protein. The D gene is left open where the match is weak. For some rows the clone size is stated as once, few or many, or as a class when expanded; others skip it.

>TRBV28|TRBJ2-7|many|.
TGTGCCAGCAGTTGGGCCAACGAGCAGTACTTC
CASSWANEQYF
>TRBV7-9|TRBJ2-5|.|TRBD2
TGTGCCAGCAGCCCGCCGGGGACTAGCTGCCAAGAGACCCAGTACTTC
CASSPPGTSCQETQYF
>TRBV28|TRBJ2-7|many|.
TGTGCCAGCAGTCAGGGGGGGAAATCCTACGAGCAGTACTTC
CASSQGGKSYEQYF
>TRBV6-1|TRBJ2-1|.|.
TGCGCCAACCTTCCGGGAGATCATGAGCAGTTCTTC
CANLPGDHEQFF
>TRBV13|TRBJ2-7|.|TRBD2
TGTGCCTGCAGCAATCGGGGGGGAGGCTACGAGCAGTACTTC
CACSNRGGGYEQYF
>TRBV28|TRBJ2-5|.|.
TGTGCTAACAGCATGACAACCAACAAGGAAGGCCGGGAGACCCAGTACTTC
CANSMTTNKEGRETQYF
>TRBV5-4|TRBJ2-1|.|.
TGTCCCAGTAGCTTGTTCCAGTCCAATGAGCAGTTCTTC
CPSSLFQSNEQFF
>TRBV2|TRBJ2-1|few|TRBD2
TGTGCCAGCAGTGGAGAACTAGCGGGTTTAGGTAATGAGCAGTTCTTC
CASSGELAGLGNEQFF
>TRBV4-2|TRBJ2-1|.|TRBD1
TGTACCAGCAGCCACGGAGCAGGGGGCACCGACAATGAGCAGATCTTC
CTSSHGAGGTDNEQIF
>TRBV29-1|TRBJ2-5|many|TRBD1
TGCAGCGCCCAGGGACAGGGGAAATTAAAAGAGACCCAGTACTTC
CSAQGQGKLKETQYF
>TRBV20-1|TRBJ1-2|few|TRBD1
TGCAGTGCTAGTCAGGGGGCAAACTATGGCTACACCTTC
CSASQGANYGYTF
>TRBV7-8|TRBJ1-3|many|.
TGTGCCAGCAGCTTAGGGTTCAGGATCGACTCTGGAAACACCATATATTTT
CASSLGFRIDSGNTIYF
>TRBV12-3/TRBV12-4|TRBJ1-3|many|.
TGTGCCAGCAGTTTCGGTCCCACCATATATTTT
CASSFGPTIYF
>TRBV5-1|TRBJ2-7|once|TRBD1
TGCGCCAGCAGCCCGGCGACAGGGGGAATTGGCGAGCAGTACTTT
CASSPATGGIGEQYF
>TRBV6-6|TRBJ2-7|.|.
TGTGCCAGCGGTTACGAGGGGTACGAACAGTACTTC
CASGYEGYEQYF
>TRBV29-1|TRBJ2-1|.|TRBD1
TGCAGCCTTGAGTTGGACAGGGCTGAGCAGTTCTTC
CSLELDRAEQFF
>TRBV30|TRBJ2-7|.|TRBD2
TGTGCCTGGAGTAGCGGGGAGCCCTACGAGCAGTACTTC
CAWSSGEPYEQYF
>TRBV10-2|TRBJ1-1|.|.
TGCGCCAGCAGTGAATGGAGCACTCTGAACACTGAAGCTAACTTT
CASSEWSTLNTEANF
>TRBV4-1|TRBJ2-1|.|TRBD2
TGCGCCAGCAGCCAAGATAGGGGTAGCGGGAGACCCTTAAGCTCCTATAGTGAGCAGTTCTTC
CASSQDRGSGRPLSSYSEQFF
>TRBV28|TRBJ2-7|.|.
TGTGCCAGCATTTCCCCTGGGACCAAGGAGGAGTACTTC
CASISPGTKEEYF
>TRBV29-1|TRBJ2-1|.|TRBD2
TGCGACGTTAAGCGGGAGGGTCGGAATGAGCAGTTCTTC
CDVKREGRNEQFF
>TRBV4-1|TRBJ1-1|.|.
TGCGCAAACAGCCACCGGACAGAGAAGACTGAAGCTTTCTTT
CANSHRTEKTEAFF
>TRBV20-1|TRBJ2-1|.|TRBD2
TGCAGTGCTATAGCTGGCGGGAGGGTCAACAATGAGCAGCTCTTC
CSAIAGGRVNNEQLF
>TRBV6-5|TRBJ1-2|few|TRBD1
TGTGTCAGCAGCGGGGGGGGACAGGTTTATGGCTACACCTTC
CVSSGGGQVYGYTF
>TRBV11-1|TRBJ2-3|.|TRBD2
TGTGCCAGCAGCAGCGGGACTAGCGGGATGACAGATACACAGTATTTT
CASSSGTSGMTDTQYF
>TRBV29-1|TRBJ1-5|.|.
TGCAGCGCCTGGGTAGGGGGAGGGCCCCAGCATTTT
CSAWVGGGPQHF